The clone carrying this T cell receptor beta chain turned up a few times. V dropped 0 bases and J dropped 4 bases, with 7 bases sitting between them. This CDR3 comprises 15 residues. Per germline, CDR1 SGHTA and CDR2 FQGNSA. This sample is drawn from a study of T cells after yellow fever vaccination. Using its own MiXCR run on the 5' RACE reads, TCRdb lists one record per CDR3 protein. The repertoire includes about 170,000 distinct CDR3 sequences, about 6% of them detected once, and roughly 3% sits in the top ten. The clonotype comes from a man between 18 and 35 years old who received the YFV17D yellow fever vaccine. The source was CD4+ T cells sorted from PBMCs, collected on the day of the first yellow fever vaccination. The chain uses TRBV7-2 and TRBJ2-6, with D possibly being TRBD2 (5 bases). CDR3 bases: TGTGCCAGCAGCTTAGCGCGGGCAGGGGCCAACGTCCTGACTTTC. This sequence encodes CASSLARAGANVLTF.